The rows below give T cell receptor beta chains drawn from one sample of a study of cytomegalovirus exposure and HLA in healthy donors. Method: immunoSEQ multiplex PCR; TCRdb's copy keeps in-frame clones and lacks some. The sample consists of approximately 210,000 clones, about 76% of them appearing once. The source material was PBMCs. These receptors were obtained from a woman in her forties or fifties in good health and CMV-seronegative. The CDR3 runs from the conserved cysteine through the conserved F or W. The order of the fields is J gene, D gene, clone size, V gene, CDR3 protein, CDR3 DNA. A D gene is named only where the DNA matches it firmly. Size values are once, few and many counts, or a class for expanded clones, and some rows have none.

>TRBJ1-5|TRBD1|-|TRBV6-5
CASKVQQGINQPQHF
TGTGCCAGCAAGGTCCAACAGGGGATCAATCAGCCCCAGCATTTT
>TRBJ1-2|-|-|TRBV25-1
CASSVTPGWGAYGYTF
TGTGCCAGCAGTGTTACCCCCGGGTGGGGCGCCTATGGCTACACCTTC
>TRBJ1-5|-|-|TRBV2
CASSQDSNQPQHF
TGTGCCAGCAGTCAGGATAGCAATCAGCCCCAGCATTTT
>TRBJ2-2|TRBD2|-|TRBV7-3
CASSLSGGGVTGELFF
TGTGCCAGCAGCTTATCAGGCGGGGGGGTCACCGGGGAGCTGTTTTTT
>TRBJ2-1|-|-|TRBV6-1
CASSQPGSWNEQFF
TGTGCCAGCAGCCAACCCGGGTCTTGGAATGAGCAGTTCTTC
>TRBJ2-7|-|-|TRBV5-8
CASSQIYEQYF
TGTGCCAGCAGCCAGATCTACGAGCAGTACTTC
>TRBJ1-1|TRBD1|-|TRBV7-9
CASSGDSATEAFF
TGTGCCAGCAGCGGGGACAGTGCCACTGAAGCTTTCTTT
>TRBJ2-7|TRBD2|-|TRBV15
CATSRAGGSSYEQYF
TGTGCCACCAGCAGAGCGGGCGGGAGCTCCTACGAGCAGTACTTC
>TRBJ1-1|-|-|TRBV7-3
CASSLTNRNTEAFF
TGTGCCAGCAGCTTAACGAATAGGAACACTGAAGCTTTCTTT
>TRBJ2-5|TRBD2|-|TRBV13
CASSFRGGWETQYF
TGTGCCAGCAGCTTCCGGGGAGGGTGGGAGACCCAGTACTTC
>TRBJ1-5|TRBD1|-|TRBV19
CASISGGTGPFQPQHF
TGTGCCAGTATTTCGGGCGGGACAGGGCCTTTTCAGCCCCAGCATTTT
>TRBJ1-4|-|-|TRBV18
CASSPDRTNEKLFF
TGTGCCAGCTCACCAGACAGGACAAATGAAAAACTGTTTTTT
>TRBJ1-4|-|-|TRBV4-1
CASSQKRVGTSGGATNEKLFF
TGCGCCAGCAGCCAAAAACGCGTCGGGACTTCGGGCGGGGCAACTAATGAAAAACTGTTTTTT
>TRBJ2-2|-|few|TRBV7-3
CASSSTGEAGELFF
TGTGCCAGCAGCTCCACGGGGGAGGCCGGGGAGCTGTTTTTT
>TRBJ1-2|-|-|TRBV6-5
CASIGRGATGYTF
TGTGCCAGCATTGGGAGGGGGGCGACTGGCTACACCTTC
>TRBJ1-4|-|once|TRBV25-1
CASSEYGRQPNEKLFF
TGTGCCAGCAGTGAATACGGGAGGCAGCCTAATGAAAAACTGTTTTTT
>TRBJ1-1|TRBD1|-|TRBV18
CASSLLGSGQGNTEAFF
TGTGCCAGCTCACTCTTGGGATCCGGACAGGGGAACACTGAAGCTTTCTTT
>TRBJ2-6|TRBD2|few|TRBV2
CASRSGVDSGANVLTF
TGTGCCAGCCGTAGCGGGGTTGACTCTGGGGCCAACGTCCTGACTTTC
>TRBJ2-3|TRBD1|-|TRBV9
CASSVGVGQGARDTQYF
TGTGCCAGCAGCGTAGGGGTGGGACAGGGGGCCAGGGATACGCAGTATTTT
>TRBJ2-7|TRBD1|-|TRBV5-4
CASSGDRGGSEQYF
TGTGCCAGCAGCGGGGACAGGGGAGGAAGCGAGCAGTACTTC
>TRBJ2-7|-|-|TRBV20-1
CSARLDEQYF
TGCAGTGCCAGGTTAGACGAGCAGTACTTC
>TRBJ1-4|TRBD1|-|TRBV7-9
CASSLGDRGRSEKLFF
TGTGCCAGCAGCTTAGGCGACAGGGGGCGGAGTGAAAAACTGTTTTTT
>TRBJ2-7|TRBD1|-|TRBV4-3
CASSQAGTGNYEQYF
TGCGCCAGCAGCCAGGCCGGGACAGGGAACTACGAGCAGTACTTC
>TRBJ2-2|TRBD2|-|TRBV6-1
CASRGGIAETGELFF
TGTGCCAGCAGGGGGGGGATAGCGGAAACCGGGGAGCTGTTTTTT
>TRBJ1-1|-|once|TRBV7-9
CASSFSRGGGTEAFF
TGTGCCAGCAGTTTCAGCAGGGGTGGAGGCACTGAAGCTTTCTTT
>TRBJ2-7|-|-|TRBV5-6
CASSLAEGAHEQYF
TGTGCCAGCAGCTTGGCGGAGGGGGCTCACGAGCAGTACTTC
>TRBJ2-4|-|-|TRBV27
CASTTQLKASTDRLYF
TGTGCCAGCACCACGCAGCTAAAAGCAAGTACAGACCGGTTGTACTTC
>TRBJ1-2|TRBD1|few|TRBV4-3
CASSQDLDRAMYGYTF
TGCGCCAGCAGCCAGGATCTGGACAGGGCTATGTATGGCTACACCTTC
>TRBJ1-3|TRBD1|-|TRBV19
CASRPTGMTGNTIYF
TGTGCCAGTAGGCCGACAGGGATGACTGGAAACACCATATATTTT
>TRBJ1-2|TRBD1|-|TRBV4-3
CASSRTGQQNYGYTF
TGCGCCAGTTCTCGGACGGGACAGCAGAACTATGGCTACACCTTC
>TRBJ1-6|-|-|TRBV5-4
CASSYDRHNSPLHF
TGTGCCAGCAGCTATGACAGGCATAATTCACCCCTCCACTTT
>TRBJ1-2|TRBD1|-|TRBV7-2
CASSLGGGGKDYGYTF
TGTGCCAGCAGCTTAGGAGGAGGGGGCAAAGACTATGGCTACACCTTC
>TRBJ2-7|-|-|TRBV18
CASSPPQGSPYEQYF
TGTGCCAGCTCACCGCCCCAGGGATCCCCCTACGAGCAGTACTTC
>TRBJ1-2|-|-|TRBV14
CASSPQLRGDYGYTF
TGTGCCAGCAGCCCACAGCTTCGGGGTGACTATGGCTACACCTTC
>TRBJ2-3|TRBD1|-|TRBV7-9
CASSFGTDADTQYF
TGTGCCAGCAGCTTCGGGACAGATGCAGATACGCAGTATTTT
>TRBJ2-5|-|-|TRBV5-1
CASSETVTQETQYF
TGCGCCAGCAGCGAGACAGTGACCCAAGAGACCCAGTACTTC
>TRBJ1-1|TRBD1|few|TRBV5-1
CASSSEGQPQAFF
TGCGCCAGCAGCTCGGAGGGACAGCCACAAGCTTTCTTT
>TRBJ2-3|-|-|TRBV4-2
CASSQEGGAGTDTQYF
TGTGCCAGCAGCCAAGAGGGGGGGGCCGGCACAGATACGCAGTATTTT
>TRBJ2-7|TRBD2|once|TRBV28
CASSSPTSGSSYEQYF
TGTGCCAGCAGTTCCCCGACTAGCGGTAGCTCCTACGAGCAGTACTTC
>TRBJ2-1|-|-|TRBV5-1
CASSSRGSSYNEQFF
TGCGCCAGCAGCTCCCGGGGAAGCTCCTACAATGAGCAGTTCTTC
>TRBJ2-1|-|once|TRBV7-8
CASSLNRDKQFF
TGTGCCAGCAGCTTAAATCGGGACAAGCAGTTCTTC
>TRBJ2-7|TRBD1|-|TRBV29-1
CSGTGDYEQYF
TGCAGCGGAACAGGGGATTACGAGCAGTACTTC
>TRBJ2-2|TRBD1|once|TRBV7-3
CASSPRDRGNTGELFF
TGTGCCAGCAGCCCCCGGGACAGAGGGAACACCGGGGAGCTGTTTTTT
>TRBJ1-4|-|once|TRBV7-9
CSSSFGSNEKLFF
TGTTCCAGCAGCTTCGGGTCTAATGAAAAACTGTTTTTT
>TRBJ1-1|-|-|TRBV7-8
CASSLGSVAGWNTEAFF
TGTGCCAGCAGCTTAGGGTCGGTCGCAGGGTGGAACACTGAAGCTTTCTTT
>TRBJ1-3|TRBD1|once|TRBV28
CASRTGVRDTIYF
TGTGCCAGCAGGACAGGGGTGAGGGACACCATATATTTT
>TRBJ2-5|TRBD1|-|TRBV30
CAWSAQGAKTQYF
TGTGCCTGGAGTGCACAGGGGGCAAAGACCCAGTACTTC
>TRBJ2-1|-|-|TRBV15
CATSPPWSSYNEQFF
TGTGCCACCAGCCCCCCATGGAGCTCCTACAATGAGCAGTTCTTC
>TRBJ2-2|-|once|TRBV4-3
CASSQGAASGGELFF
TGCGCCAGCAGCCAAGGCGCCGCGTCGGGCGGGGAGCTGTTTTTT
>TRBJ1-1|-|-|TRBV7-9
CASQNTEAFF
TGTGCCAGCCAAAACACTGAAGCTTTCTTT
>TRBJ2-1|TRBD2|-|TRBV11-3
CASSLDGASGDNEQFF
TGTGCCAGCAGCTTAGATGGTGCTAGCGGGGACAATGAGCAGTTCTTC
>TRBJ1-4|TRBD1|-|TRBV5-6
CASSSGTGFPNEKLFF
TGTGCCAGCAGTTCCGGGACAGGGTTTCCTAATGAAAAACTGTTTTTT
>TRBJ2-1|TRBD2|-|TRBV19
CASSRFGGGDNHNEQFF
TGTGCCAGTAGTAGGTTTGGCGGGGGAGATAACCACAATGAGCAGTTCTTC
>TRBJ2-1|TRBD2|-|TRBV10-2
CASGVAGGSYNEQFF
TGCGCCAGCGGAGTAGCGGGGGGCTCCTACAATGAGCAGTTCTTC
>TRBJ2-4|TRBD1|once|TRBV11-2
CASSLFRGLAKNIQYF
TGTGCCAGCAGCTTATTCAGGGGGTTAGCCAAAAACATTCAGTACTTC
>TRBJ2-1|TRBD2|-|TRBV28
CASSLTSGSYNEQFF
TGTGCCAGCAGTTTAACTAGCGGGAGCTACAATGAGCAGTTCTTC